This T cell receptor beta chain was obtained from a study of blood T cell repertoires in COVID-19. Participant-reported clinical history was the basis for cohort assignment. The assay was immunoSEQ multiplex PCR, and TCRdb's table has in-frame clones only and misses some. The sample shows 150,000 or so clones, about 85% of them seen only once. The ends lost 0 bases at V and 0 bases at J; junction bases unmatched: 6. Germline values: CDR1 SGHAT, CDR2 FQNNGV. The CDR3 sequence is 18 residues long. The sample was PBMCs or T cells enriched from blood (not recorded which). The chain recombines TRBV11-2 with TRBJ2-1, with 9 nucleotides matching TRBD1. The clonotype originates from a woman aged 40 to 50 who had been exposed to COVID-19. CDR3 residues: CASSLDSLGQGSYNEQFF. The DNA for the CDR3 is TGTGCCAGCAGCTTAGATTCGTTGGGACAGGGCTCCTACAATGAGCAGTTCTTC.